The clone carrying this T cell receptor beta chain showed up just a few times. Its antigen is as yet unknown. Germline CDR1 reads SNHLY; CDR2 reads FYNNEI. This CDR3 comprises 15 residues. Losses at the gene ends were 4 bases for V and 0 bases for J; bases not matched to a gene: 2. The sample comes from a study of vaccination and CD4 T cells after COVID-19. On the study more broadly: Recovered patients in the cohort numbered six men and four women, two of them Hispanic. The study collected post-vaccine samples a median about 71 days after dose two, with a range of 14 to 241. Cultures that served as controls received a CEFX pool, an HIV-1 Nef pool, or no peptide.

The treatment denotes: roughly 10-day PBMC culture with coronavirus spike peptide pools or control peptides (ViraFEST assay). An Oncomine TCR Beta short-read assay was used to sequence the DNA from cultured CD4+ T cells. TCRdb reanalysed the PCR reads using MiXCR and keeps one entry per CDR3 protein. Counted here are about 17,000 distinct CDR3 sequences, over 50% occurring once; the ten biggest clones make up roughly 11%. Study observations and caveats: Nearly all convalescent vaccine-specific clones, 304 of 307, recognized only SARS-CoV-2 spike.

J is TRBJ2-2 and V is TRBV2, with 7 bases that match TRBD1. The TCR was taken from a human donor who had recovered from COVID-19. Sequencing used CD4+ T cells from blood, cultured in vitro. The CDR3 here is CASSVGTANTGELFF. The CDR3 DNA sequence: TGTGCCAGCAGTGTGGGGACAGCGAACACCGGGGAGCTGTTTTTT.